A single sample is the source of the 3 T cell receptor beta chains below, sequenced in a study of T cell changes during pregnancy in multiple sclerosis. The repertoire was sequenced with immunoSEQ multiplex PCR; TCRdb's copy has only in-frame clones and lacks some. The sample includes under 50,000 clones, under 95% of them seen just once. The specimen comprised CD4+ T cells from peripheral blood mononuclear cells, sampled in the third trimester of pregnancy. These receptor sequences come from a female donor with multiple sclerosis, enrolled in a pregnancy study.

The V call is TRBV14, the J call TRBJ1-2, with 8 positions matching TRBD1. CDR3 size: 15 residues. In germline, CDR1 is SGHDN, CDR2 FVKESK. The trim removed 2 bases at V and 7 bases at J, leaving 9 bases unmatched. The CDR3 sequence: CASSQPGQEISGYTF. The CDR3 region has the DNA TGTGCCAGCAGCCAACCGGGACAGGAGATCTCTGGCTACACCTTC.

The CDR3 region has the DNA TGTGCCAGCAGCTTGGCGGTGGGAGAGGGTACAGATACGCAGTATTTT. It codes for CASSLAVGEGTDTQYF. The chain has TRBV5-8 and TRBJ2-3, with D possibly TRBD2 on 5 matching bases. CDR3 length equals 16 residues. Germline V CDR1 and CDR2: SGHTS, YDEGEE. The germline V and J ends were trimmed by 0 bases and 3 bases, with 14 bases remaining between them.

The CDR3 DNA sequence: TGCGCCAGCAGCCCACCCGGGACAGATAACTATGGCTACACCTTC. Translating gives CASSPPGTDNYGYTF. The chain recombines TRBV10-2 with TRBJ1-2; 7 bases match TRBD1. V dropped 6 bases and J dropped 1; count of bases not matched to a gene: 8. The CDR3 totals 15 residues. CDR1 is WSHSY, CDR2 SAAADI, per germline.